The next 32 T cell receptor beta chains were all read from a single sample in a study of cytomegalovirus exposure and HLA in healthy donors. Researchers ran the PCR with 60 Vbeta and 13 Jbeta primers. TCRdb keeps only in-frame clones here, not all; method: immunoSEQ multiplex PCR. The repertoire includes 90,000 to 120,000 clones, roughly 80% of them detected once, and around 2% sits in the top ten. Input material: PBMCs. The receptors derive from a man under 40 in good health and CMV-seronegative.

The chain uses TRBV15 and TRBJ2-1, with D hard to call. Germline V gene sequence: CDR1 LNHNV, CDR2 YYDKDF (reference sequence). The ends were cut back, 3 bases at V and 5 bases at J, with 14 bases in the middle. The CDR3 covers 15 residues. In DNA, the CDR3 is TGTGCCACCAGCAGGGAACGGCCAGGCAACAATGAGCAGTTCTTC. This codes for CATSRERPGNNEQFF.

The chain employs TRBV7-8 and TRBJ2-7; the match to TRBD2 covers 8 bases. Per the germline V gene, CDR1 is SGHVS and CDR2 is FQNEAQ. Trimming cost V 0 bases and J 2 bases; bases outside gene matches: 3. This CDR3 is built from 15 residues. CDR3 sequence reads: CASSLASGGTYEQYF. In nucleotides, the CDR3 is TGTGCCAGCAGCTTAGCGAGCGGGGGAACCTACGAGCAGTACTTC. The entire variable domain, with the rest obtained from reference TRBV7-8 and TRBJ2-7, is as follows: GAGVSQSPRYKVAKRGQDVALRCDPISGHVSLFWYQQALGQGPEFLTYFQNEAQLDKSGLPSDRFFAERPEGSVSTLKIQRTQQEDSAVYLCASSLASGGTYEQYFGPGTRLTVT.

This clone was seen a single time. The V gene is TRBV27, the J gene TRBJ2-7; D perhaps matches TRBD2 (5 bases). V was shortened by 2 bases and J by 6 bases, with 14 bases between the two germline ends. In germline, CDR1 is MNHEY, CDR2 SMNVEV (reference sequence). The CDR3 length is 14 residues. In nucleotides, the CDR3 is TGTGCCAGCAGTTTAATCCAAACCCGGGGCGAGCAGTACTTC. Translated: CASSLIQTRGEQYF.

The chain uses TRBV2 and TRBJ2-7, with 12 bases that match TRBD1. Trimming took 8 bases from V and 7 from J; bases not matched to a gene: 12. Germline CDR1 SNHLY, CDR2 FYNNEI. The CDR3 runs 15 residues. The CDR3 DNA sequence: TGTGCCAGCGCGCCCCCAGGGACAGGGGGCGTTGAGCAGTACTTC. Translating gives CASAPPGTGGVEQYF.

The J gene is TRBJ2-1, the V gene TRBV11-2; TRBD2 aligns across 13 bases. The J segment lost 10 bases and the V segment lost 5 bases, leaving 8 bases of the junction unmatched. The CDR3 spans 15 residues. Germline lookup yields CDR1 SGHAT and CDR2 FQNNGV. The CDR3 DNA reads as TGTGCCAGCAGCCCCCCGGGACTAGCGGGACACGAGCAGTTCTTC. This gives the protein CASSPPGLAGHEQFF. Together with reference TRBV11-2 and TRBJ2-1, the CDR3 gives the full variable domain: EAGVAQSPRYKIIEKRQSVAFWCNPISGHATLYWYQQILGQGPKLLIQFQNNGVVDDSQLPKDRFSAERLKGVDSTLKIQPAKLEDSAVYLCASSPPGLAGHEQFFGPGTRLTVL.

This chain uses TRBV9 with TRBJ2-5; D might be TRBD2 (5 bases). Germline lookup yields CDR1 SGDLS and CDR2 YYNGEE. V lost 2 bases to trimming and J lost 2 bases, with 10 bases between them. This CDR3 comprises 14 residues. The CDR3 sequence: CASSVGEPQETQYF. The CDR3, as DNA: TGTGCCAGCAGCGTGGGAGAGCCACAAGAGACCCAGTACTTC.

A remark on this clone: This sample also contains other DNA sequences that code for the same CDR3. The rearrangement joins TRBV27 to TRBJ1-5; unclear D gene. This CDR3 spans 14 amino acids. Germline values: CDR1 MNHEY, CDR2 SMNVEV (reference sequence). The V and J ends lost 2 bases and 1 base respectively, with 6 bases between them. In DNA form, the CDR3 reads TGTGCCAGCAGTTTAAGAGGGAGCAATCAGCCCCAGCATTTT. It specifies CASSLRGSNQPQHF.

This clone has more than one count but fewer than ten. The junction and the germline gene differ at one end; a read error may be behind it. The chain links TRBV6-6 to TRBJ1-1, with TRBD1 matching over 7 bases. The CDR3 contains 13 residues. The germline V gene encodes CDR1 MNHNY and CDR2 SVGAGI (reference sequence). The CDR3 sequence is CAGRGAGLGEAFF. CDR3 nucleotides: TGTGCCGGCAGGGGGGCCGGCCTCGGCGAAGCTTTCTTT.

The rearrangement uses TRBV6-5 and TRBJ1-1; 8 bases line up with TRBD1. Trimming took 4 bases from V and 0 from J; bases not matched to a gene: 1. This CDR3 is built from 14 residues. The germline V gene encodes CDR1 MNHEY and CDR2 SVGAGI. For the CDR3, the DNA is TGTGCCAGCAGTTTGACAGGGGTGAACACTGAAGCTTTCTTT. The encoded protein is CASSLTGVNTEAFF.

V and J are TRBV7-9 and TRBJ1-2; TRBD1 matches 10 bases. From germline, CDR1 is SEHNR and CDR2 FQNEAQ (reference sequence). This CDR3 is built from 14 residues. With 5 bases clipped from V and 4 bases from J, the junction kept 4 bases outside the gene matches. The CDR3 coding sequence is TGTGCCAGCAGCAGGGACAGGGGTATCTATGGCTACACCTTC. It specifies CASSRDRGIYGYTF.

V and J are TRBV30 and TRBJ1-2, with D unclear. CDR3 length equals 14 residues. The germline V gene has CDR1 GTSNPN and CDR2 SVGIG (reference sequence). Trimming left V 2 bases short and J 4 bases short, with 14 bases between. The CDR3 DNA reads TGTGCCTGGAGTCCCCCCGGGATAGTCTATGGCTACACCTTC. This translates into CAWSPPGIVYGYTF.

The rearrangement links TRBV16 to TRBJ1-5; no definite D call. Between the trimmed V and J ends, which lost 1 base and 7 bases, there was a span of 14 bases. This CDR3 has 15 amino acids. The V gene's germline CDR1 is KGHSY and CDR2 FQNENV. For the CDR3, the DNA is TGTGCCAGCAGCCAATTAGATGGGAGAAAACAGCCCCAGCATTTT. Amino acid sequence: CASSQLDGRKQPQHF.

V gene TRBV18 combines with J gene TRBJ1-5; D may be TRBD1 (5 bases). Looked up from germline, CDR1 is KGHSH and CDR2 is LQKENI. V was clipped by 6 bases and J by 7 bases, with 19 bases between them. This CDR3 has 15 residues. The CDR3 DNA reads TGTGCCAGCTCTCCGACACAGGTATCTAAACAGCCCCAGCATTTT. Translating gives CASSPTQVSKQPQHF.

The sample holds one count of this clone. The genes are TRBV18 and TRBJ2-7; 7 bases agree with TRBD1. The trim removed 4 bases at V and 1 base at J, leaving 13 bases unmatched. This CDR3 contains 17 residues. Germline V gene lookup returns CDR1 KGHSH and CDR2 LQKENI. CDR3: CASSLRAPGQQSYEQYF. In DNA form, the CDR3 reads TGTGCCAGCTCACTTCGGGCCCCGGGACAGCAGTCCTACGAGCAGTACTTC.

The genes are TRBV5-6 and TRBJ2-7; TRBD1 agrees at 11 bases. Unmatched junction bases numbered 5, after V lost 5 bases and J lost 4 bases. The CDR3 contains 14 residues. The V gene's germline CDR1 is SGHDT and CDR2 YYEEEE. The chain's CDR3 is CASSDGQGAYEQYF. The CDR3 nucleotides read TGTGCCAGCAGTGATGGACAGGGGGCTTACGAGCAGTACTTC.

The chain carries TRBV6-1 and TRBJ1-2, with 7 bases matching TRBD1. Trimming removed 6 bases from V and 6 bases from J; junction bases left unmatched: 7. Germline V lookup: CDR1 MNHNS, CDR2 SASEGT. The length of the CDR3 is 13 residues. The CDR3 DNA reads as TGTGCCAGCAGCAAAACTGACAGGGATGGCTACACCTTC. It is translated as CASSKTDRDGYTF.

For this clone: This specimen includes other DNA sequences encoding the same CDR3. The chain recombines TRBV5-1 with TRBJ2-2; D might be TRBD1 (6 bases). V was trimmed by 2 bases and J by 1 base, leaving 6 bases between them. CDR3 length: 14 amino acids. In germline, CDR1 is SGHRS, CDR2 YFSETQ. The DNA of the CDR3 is TGCGCCAGCAGCTTAGGGGGGAACACCGGGGAGCTGTTTTTT. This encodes CASSLGGNTGELFF.

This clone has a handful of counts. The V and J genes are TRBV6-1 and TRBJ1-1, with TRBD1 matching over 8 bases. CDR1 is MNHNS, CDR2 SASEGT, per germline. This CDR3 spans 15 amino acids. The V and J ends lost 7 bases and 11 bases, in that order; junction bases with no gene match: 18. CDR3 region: CASNRATSGGSAAFF. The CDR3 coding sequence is TGTGCCAGCAATCGCGCGACCTCAGGGGGCAGCGCTGCTTTCTTT.

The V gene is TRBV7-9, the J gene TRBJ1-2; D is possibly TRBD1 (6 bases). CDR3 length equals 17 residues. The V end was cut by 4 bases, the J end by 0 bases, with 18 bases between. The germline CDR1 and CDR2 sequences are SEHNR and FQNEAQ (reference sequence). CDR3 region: CASSWGPGQPSNYGYTF. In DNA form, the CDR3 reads TGTGCCAGCAGCTGGGGGCCGGGTCAGCCCTCTAACTATGGCTACACCTTC.

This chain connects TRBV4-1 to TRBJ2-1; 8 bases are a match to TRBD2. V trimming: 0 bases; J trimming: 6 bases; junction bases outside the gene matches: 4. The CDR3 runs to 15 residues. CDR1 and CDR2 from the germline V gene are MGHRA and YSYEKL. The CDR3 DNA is TGCGCCAGCAGCCAAGATAGCGGGGACCTCAATGAGCAGTTCTTC. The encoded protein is CASSQDSGDLNEQFF.

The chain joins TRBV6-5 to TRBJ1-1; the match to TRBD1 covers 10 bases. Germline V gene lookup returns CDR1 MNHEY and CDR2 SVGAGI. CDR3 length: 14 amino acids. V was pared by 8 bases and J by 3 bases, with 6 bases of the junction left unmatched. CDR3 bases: TGTGCCAGCGGGACAGGGGTTCCGGACACTGAAGCTTTCTTT. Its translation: CASGTGVPDTEAFF.

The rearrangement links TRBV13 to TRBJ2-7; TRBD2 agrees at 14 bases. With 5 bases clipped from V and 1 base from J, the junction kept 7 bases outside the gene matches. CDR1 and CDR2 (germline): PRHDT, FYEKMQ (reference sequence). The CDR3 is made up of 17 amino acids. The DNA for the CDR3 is TGTGCCAGCAGCCCCCGGACTAGCGGGAGGTCGTCCTACGAGCAGTACTTC. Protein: CASSPRTSGRSSYEQYF.

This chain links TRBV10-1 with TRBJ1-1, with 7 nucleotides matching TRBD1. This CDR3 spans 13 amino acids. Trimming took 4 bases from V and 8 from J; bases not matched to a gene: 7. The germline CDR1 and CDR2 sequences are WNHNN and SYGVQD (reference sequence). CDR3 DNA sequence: TGCGCCAGCAGTGTCGGAGGGACAGCCGAAGCTTTCTTT. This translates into CASSVGGTAEAFF.

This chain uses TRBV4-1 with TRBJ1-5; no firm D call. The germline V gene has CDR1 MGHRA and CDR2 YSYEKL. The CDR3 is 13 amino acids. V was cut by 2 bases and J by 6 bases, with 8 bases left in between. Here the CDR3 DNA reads TGCGCCAGCAGCCAACAGGAAAGTCAGCCCCAGCATTTT. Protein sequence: CASSQQESQPQHF.

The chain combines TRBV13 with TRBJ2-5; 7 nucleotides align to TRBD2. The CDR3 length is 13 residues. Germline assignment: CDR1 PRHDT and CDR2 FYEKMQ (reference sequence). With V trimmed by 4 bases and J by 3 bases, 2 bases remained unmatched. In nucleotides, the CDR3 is TGTGCCAGCAGCTGGACTAGAGAAGAGACCCAGTACTTC. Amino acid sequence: CASSWTREETQYF.

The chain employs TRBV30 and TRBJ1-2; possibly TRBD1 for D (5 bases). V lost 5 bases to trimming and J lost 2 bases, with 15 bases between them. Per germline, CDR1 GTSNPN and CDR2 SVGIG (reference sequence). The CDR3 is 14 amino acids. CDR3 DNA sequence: TGTGCCTGGGTTAATTTTCAGGGCAACTATGGCTACACCTTC. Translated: CAWVNFQGNYGYTF.

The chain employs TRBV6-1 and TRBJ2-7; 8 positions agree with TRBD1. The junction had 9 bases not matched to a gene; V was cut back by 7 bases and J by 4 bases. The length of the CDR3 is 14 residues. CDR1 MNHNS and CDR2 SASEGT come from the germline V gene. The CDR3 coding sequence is TGTGCCAGCATTTCGGACAGGGCGGTGTACGAGCAGTACTTC. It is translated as CASISDRAVYEQYF.

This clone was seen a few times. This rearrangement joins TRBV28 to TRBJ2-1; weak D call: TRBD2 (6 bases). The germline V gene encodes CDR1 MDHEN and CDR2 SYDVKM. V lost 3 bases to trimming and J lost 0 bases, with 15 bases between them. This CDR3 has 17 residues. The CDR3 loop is CASSLLGTESSYNEQFF. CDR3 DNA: TGTGCCAGCAGTTTGCTGGGGACTGAGAGCTCCTACAATGAGCAGTTCTTC.

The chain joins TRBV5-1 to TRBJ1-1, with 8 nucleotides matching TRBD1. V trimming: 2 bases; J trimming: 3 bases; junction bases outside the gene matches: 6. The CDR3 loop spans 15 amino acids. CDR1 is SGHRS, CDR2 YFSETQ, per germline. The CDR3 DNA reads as TGCGCCAGCAGCTTCGCGACAGGGGAGGACACTGAAGCTTTCTTT. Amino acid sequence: CASSFATGEDTEAFF.

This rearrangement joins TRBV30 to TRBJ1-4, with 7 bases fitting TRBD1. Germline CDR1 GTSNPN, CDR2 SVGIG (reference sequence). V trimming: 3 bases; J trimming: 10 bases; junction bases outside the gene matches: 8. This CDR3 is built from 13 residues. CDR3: CAWRIQGIGKLFF. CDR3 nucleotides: TGTGCCTGGAGGATACAGGGGATCGGAAAACTGTTTTTT.

CDR3 amino acids: CASSLGSNSPLHF. CDR3 sequence (DNA): TGTGCCAGCAGTCTCGGTTCTAATTCACCCCTCCACTTT. The V and J genes are TRBV27 and TRBJ1-6; D is ambiguous. The CDR3 has 13 amino acids. Per germline, CDR1 MNHEY and CDR2 SMNVEV (reference sequence). V lost 5 bases and J lost 6, with 8 bases in between.

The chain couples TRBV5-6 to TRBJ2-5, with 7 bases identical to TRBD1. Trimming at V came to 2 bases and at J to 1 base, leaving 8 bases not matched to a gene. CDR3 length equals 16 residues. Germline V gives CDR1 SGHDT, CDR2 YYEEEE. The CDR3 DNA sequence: TGTGCCAGCAGCTTTTCGAACAGGGGACCCCAAGAGACCCAGTACTTC. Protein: CASSFSNRGPQETQYF.